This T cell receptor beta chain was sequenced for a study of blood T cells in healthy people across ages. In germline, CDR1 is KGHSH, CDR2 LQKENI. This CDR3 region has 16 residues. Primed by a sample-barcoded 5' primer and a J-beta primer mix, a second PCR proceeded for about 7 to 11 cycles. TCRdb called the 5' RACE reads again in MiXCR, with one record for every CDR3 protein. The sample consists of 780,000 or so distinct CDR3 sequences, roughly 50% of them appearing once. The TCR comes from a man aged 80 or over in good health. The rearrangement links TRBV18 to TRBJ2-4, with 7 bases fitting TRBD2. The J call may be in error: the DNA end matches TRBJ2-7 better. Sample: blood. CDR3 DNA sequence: TGTGCCAGCTCACCACGTTCGGGCGGGGGAACCTACGAGCAGTACTTC. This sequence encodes CASSPRSGGGTYEQYF.